The 7 T cell receptor beta chains listed next were all sequenced from one sample in a study of blood T cell repertoires in COVID-19. Using immunoSEQ multiplex PCR, the repertoire was profiled, and TCRdb retains in-frame clones only, with some absent. The data show about 240,000 clones, more than 75% seen once. The sequencing sample was made of peripheral blood. Source of these receptors: a woman aged 55-70 years with active or convalescent COVID-19.

This chain links TRBV19 with TRBJ1-5; possible D gene TRBD1, 6 bases. The V end lost 11 bases, the J end lost 9 bases, and 23 bases lay between the germline ends. The CDR3 is made up of 14 amino acids. Germline V CDR1 and CDR2: LNHDA, SQIVND (reference sequence). In DNA form, the CDR3 reads TGTGCCTCGCGGGGGCGCAGGGAAATAGCGCCCCAGCATTTT. Its protein product is CASRGRREIAPQHF.

The chain has TRBV5-6 and TRBJ2-3; 10 nucleotides agree with TRBD2. J was trimmed by 3 bases and V by 0 bases; bases with no gene match: 4. The CDR3 is 16 residues long. Germline lookup yields CDR1 SGHDT and CDR2 YYEEEE. The CDR3 region is CASSLVGSGGTDTQYF. The CDR3 DNA reads as TGTGCCAGCAGCTTGGTGGGTAGCGGGGGGACAGATACGCAGTATTTT.

The chain carries TRBV13 and TRBJ2-3, with TRBD2 matching over 11 bases. The CDR3 totals 18 residues. Per the germline V gene, CDR1 is PRHDT and CDR2 is FYEKMQ (reference sequence). V gave up 5 bases and J gave up 4 bases; unmatched junction bases: 14. The CDR3 reads CASSPRGSGGAEADTQYF. The CDR3 DNA sequence: TGTGCCAGCAGCCCCCGGGGTAGCGGGGGGGCCGAGGCAGATACGCAGTATTTT.

DNA for the CDR3: TGTGCCTGGAGGAGGCGGGGGGGATACAATGAGCAGTTCTTC. Protein: CAWRRRGGYNEQFF. V is TRBV30 and J is TRBJ2-1; 9 bases fit TRBD2. Looked up from germline, CDR1 is GTSNPN and CDR2 is SVGIG (reference sequence). Trimming cost V 3 bases and J 4 bases; bases outside gene matches: 4. The CDR3 is made up of 14 amino acids. Complete variable domain (other parts from reference TRBV30 and TRBJ2-1): SQTIHQWPATLVQPVGSPLSLECTVEGTSNPNLYWYRQAAGRGLQLLFYSVGIGQISSEVPQNLSASRPQDRQFILSSKKLLLSDSGFYLCAWRRRGGYNEQFFGPGTRLTVL.

This clone has a single count. The chain combines TRBV5-5 with TRBJ1-5; 8 bases align to TRBD1. The ends lost 0 bases at V and 5 bases at J; junction bases unmatched: 7. From germline, CDR1 is SGHKS and CDR2 YYEKEE (reference sequence). CDR3 length: 16 residues. CDR3 protein: CASSLGQGSLDQPQHF. CDR3 bases: TGTGCCAGCAGCTTGGGACAGGGGTCTTTGGATCAGCCCCAGCATTTT.

V is TRBV7-8 and J is TRBJ1-4; D gene unclear. V was shortened by 3 bases and J by 4 bases, with 9 bases between the two germline ends. The CDR3 runs to 14 residues. CDR1 and CDR2 from the germline V gene are SGHVS and FQNEAQ. The chain's CDR3 is CASSFAEFNEKLFF. The CDR3 nucleotides read TGTGCCAGCAGCTTTGCGGAATTTAATGAAAAACTGTTTTTT. Full variable domain (rest looked up from reference TRBV7-8 and TRBJ1-4): GAGVSQSPRYKVAKRGQDVALRCDPISGHVSLFWYQQALGQGPEFLTYFQNEAQLDKSGLPSDRFFAERPEGSVSTLKIQRTQQEDSAVYLCASSFAEFNEKLFFGSGTQLSVL.

V gene TRBV7-6 combines with J gene TRBJ1-2; possible D gene TRBD1, 5 bases. Trimming shortened V by 0 bases and J by 2 bases, and 16 bases separated the two germline ends. This CDR3 region has 17 residues. CDR1 is SGHVS, CDR2 FNYEAQ, per germline. The CDR3 loop is CASSLAAGYPPNYGYTF. Here the CDR3 DNA reads TGTGCCAGCAGCTTAGCGGCAGGGTACCCTCCCAACTATGGCTACACCTTC.